Listed here are 8 T cell receptor beta chains from one sample, sequenced in a study of regulatory T cells in long-lasting Graves disease. With iRepertoire HTBI primers and Arm-PCR of CDR3 regions, TCR beta libraries were built. Each CDR3 protein gets one entry after TCRdb re-called the multiplex PCR reads with MiXCR. The data show approximately 300,000 distinct CDR3 sequences, with about 20% seen just once and more than 35% held by the top ten. Stated time point: newly diagnosed GD, antithyroid drugs for less than 3 months. The TCR library used RNA extracted from PBMCs. The source material was peripheral blood mononuclear cells (PBMCs), sampled at new diagnosis, from a patient treated with antithyroid drugs. These receptors were taken from a female donor with Graves disease.

This clonotype has a handful of counts. The chain carries TRBV20-1 and TRBJ2-1; perhaps TRBD2 as D (6 bases). V was pared by 6 bases and J by 6 bases, with 21 bases between. In germline, CDR1 is DFQATT, CDR2 SNEGSKA (reference sequence). This CDR3 region has 15 residues. The CDR3 sequence: CSATLMAAGPNEQFF. CDR3 DNA: TGCAGTGCGACATTAATGGCGGCGGGGCCCAATGAGCAGTTCTTC.

This clonotype appeared many times. The chain is built from TRBV9 and TRBJ1-1; maybe TRBD1 (5 bases). Germline loops: CDR1 SGDLS, CDR2 YYNGEE. Trimming stripped 1 base from V and 2 bases from J, with 15 bases between. The CDR3 is made up of 16 amino acids. DNA for the CDR3: TGTGCCAGCAGCGTACGATGGGACCTCCCAAACACTGAAGCTTTCTTT. Its protein product is CASSVRWDLPNTEAFF.

This clonotype was picked up many times. This chain joins TRBV20-1 and TRBJ1-4; D not certain. Germline lookup yields CDR1 DFQATT and CDR2 SNEGSKA (reference sequence). The V end was cut by 6 bases, the J end by 6 bases, with 17 bases between. The CDR3 spans 14 residues. CDR3 DNA: TGCAGTGCCCCCCGTCTGGATCTCCATGAAAAACTGTTTTTT. Translation gives CSAPRLDLHEKLFF.

V is TRBV30 and J is TRBJ2-7; 7 bases agree with TRBD2. The CDR3 is made up of 13 amino acids. Trimming cost V 0 bases and J 2 bases; bases outside gene matches: 1. Germline V gene sequence: CDR1 GTSNPN, CDR2 SVGIG (reference sequence). The CDR3 is CAWSVGTTYEQYF. Here the CDR3 DNA reads TGTGCCTGGAGTGTTGGGACTACCTACGAGCAGTACTTC.

This clonotype was picked up a small number of times. This chain joins TRBV9 and TRBJ2-1; 7 bases align to TRBD2. After removal of 3 bases from V and 4 bases from J, the junction contained 13 bases not matched to a gene. The CDR3 totals 17 residues. Germline V CDR1 and CDR2: SGDLS, YYNGEE. The CDR3 DNA is TGTGCCAGCAGCGCCCAGAAGCGGGAAGGCGTTTACAATGAGCAGTTCTTC. Its protein product is CASSAQKREGVYNEQFF.

In its sample, this clonotype was seen many times. The V call is TRBV19, the J call TRBJ1-4; 11 bases agree with TRBD1. The junction had 0 bases not matched to a gene; V was cut back by 3 bases and J by 6 bases. The length of the CDR3 is 14 residues. Looked up from germline, CDR1 is LNHDA and CDR2 is SQIVND (reference sequence). CDR3 DNA sequence: TGTGCCAGTAGTATGGGACAGGGGGATGAAAAACTGTTTTTT. Translated: CASSMGQGDEKLFF.

In the case of this clonotype: The conserved closing phenylalanine or tryptophan is absent in this CDR3, likely reflecting a read error. The DNA is omitted, as the CDR3 cannot be located on it reliably, and the CDR3 follows TCRdb's listing. The genes are TRBV30 and TRBJ2-3. With termini counted, the CDR3 has 13 amino acids. Germline-derived CDR1 and CDR2 are GTSNPN and SVGIG (reference sequence). CDR3 residues: CAWRGSYTDTHYL.

This chain joins TRBV19 and TRBJ1-2; D is unresolved. The CDR3 has 15 residues. Trimming cost V 1 base and J 2 bases, with 11 bases left between them. Germline V gene data show CDR1 as LNHDA and CDR2 as SQIVND (reference sequence). The CDR3 loop is CASSIVQVGNYGYTF. The CDR3 nucleotides are TGTGCCAGTAGTATAGTGCAGGTCGGAAACTATGGCTACACCTTC.